These 3 T cell receptor beta chains were sequenced from one sample in a study of metastatic and nonmetastatic thyroid tumors. Nobody among the patients had been given any treatment before thyroid surgery. TCRdb reprocessed the PCR reads via MiXCR. The sample carries 12,000 to 15,000 clones, approximately 3.8% recorded once. Sequencing used tumor tissue. Receptor source: a female donor with papillary thyroid cancer or a benign thyroid nodule (not recorded which). Some clones in this sample may be carry-over from other donors' samples.

This clone has just a few counts. The V call is TRBV24-1, the J call TRBJ2-5, with D possibly TRBD2 on 5 matching bases. V lost 3 bases and J 7 bases, leaving 11 bases between the germline ends. Germline lookup yields CDR1 KGHDR and CDR2 SFDVKD. The CDR3 runs 13 residues. CDR3 protein: CATSDRGRGTQYF. Here the CDR3 DNA reads TGTGCCACCAGTGATCGAGGACGGGGGACCCAGTACTTC.

This chain links TRBV6-1 with TRBJ2-3; D unresolved. CDR1 and CDR2 from the germline V gene are MNHNS and SASEGT. Trimming took off 6 bases at V and 0 bases at J, with 7 bases between the two ends. The CDR3 is made up of 13 amino acids. CDR3 amino acids: CASSDGSTDTQYF. The CDR3 coding sequence is TGTGCCAGCAGCGACGGCAGCACAGATACGCAGTATTTT.

This clone was seen only a few times. The chain combines TRBV28 with TRBJ1-2; 8 bases are a match to TRBD1. Germline CDR1 is MDHEN and CDR2 is SYDVKM. The CDR3 covers 13 residues. Trimming cost V 6 bases and J 2 bases; bases outside gene matches: 2. The DNA of the CDR3 is TGTGCCAGCAGGGGACAGGTGAACTATGGCTACACCTTC. It encodes CASRGQVNYGYTF.